The 24 T cell receptor beta chains reported below all come from one sample, sequenced in a study of shared clonotypes between healthy human individuals. Clones were sequenced by immunoSEQ multiplex PCR, and TCRdb holds only the in-frame ones, with some missing. The table has millions of clones, around 94% seen once; the top ten hold under 0.15%. Sequencing was carried out using naive CD4+ T cells sorted from blood. Stated subset: CD45RA+ positively selected. The receptors stem from a man younger than 35 in good health.

V and J are TRBV27 and TRBJ2-3, with 9 nucleotides matching TRBD1. The germline CDR1 and CDR2 sequences are MNHEY and SMNVEV (reference sequence). With V trimmed by 6 bases and J by 6 bases, 7 bases remained unmatched. This CDR3 contains 14 residues. The CDR3 loop is CASRTTGGIDTQYF. In nucleotides, the CDR3 is TGTGCCAGCAGAACTACAGGGGGCATCGATACGCAGTATTTT.

The gene calls are TRBV4-3 and TRBJ2-2; D uncertain. The CDR3 loop spans 16 amino acids. The V gene lost 3 bases and the J gene lost 0 bases, with 11 bases spanning the gap. Germline V gene sequence: CDR1 LGHNA, CDR2 YSLEER. CDR3 in amino acids: CASSQTTKTNTGELFF. CDR3 nucleotides: TGCGCCAGCAGCCAGACGACCAAGACGAACACCGGGGAGCTGTTTTTT.

V and J are TRBV2 and TRBJ2-7; 12 bases line up with TRBD2. The V gene's germline CDR1 is SNHLY and CDR2 FYNNEI. Trimming took 1 base from V and 3 from J; bases not matched to a gene: 7. The CDR3 is 17 residues long. The CDR3 region is CASSEGGLGLAGYEQYF. The CDR3 nucleotides read TGTGCCAGCAGTGAAGGGGGCCTGGGACTAGCGGGCTACGAGCAGTACTTC.

The CDR3 bases are TGTGCCAGCAGCTTTTTCGGGGGTTTGATGGGTACTGAAGCTTTCTTT. Its translation is CASSFFGGLMGTEAFF. V and J are TRBV5-4 and TRBJ1-1; perhaps TRBD1 as D (5 bases). V lost 2 bases and J 5 bases, leaving 19 bases between the germline ends. This CDR3 spans 16 amino acids. Per the germline V gene, CDR1 is SGHNT and CDR2 is YYREEE (reference sequence).

J is TRBJ1-4 and V is TRBV20-1; D gene ambiguous. The CDR3 spans 10 residues. Germline CDR1 reads DFQATT; CDR2 reads SNEGSKA (reference sequence). The V and J ends lost 0 bases and 13 bases respectively, with 6 bases between them. CDR3 nucleotides: TGCAGTGCTAGAGATATGTCACTGTTTTTT. Protein: CSARDMSLFF.

The rearrangement links TRBV27 to TRBJ1-4, with a possible D match to TRBD1 (5 bases). Trimming pared 8 bases from V and 9 bases from J, leaving 19 bases between. Germline values: CDR1 MNHEY, CDR2 SMNVEV (reference sequence). CDR3 length: 14 amino acids. The CDR3 region has the DNA TGTGCCAGCGGAGCAGGGAGCGTGGCGAAAAAACTGTTTTTT. Protein sequence: CASGAGSVAKKLFF. The variable domain in full, completed from reference TRBV27 and TRBJ1-4, reads EAQVTQNPRYLITVTGKKLTVTCSQNMNHEYMSWYRQDPGLGLRQIYYSMNVEVTDKGDVPEGYKVSRKEKRNFPLILESPSPNQTSLYFCASGAGSVAKKLFFGSGTQLSVL.

This clone was seen a single time. The rearrangement links TRBV6-5 to TRBJ1-6; D is undetermined. Deletions cut 0 bases from V and 7 bases from J, with 13 bases between. This CDR3 is 16 amino acids long. The germline CDR1 and CDR2 sequences are MNHEY and SVGAGI. The CDR3 DNA reads as TGTGCCAGCAGTTACTCATACTTACTACGCAATTCACCCCTCCACTTT. This translates into CASSYSYLLRNSPLHF.

The rearrangement links TRBV30 to TRBJ1-2; D is undetermined. V shed 4 bases and J shed 0 bases, with 21 bases lying between them. Per germline, CDR1 GTSNPN and CDR2 SVGIG (reference sequence). The CDR3 is made up of 17 amino acids. CDR3 loop: CAWTRPPDGTSNYGYTF. The CDR3 coding sequence is TGTGCCTGGACAAGACCCCCAGACGGCACATCTAACTATGGCTACACCTTC.

In regard to this clone: The same CDR3 also results from other DNA sequences found in this sample. The genes are TRBV2 and TRBJ2-2; D possibly corresponds to TRBD2 (5 bases). Germline V gene lookup returns CDR1 SNHLY and CDR2 FYNNEI. The length of the CDR3 is 14 residues. V was clipped by 4 bases and J by 1 base, with 7 bases between them. CDR3 residues: CASSVGRNTGELFF. The CDR3 coding sequence is TGTGCCAGCAGTGTAGGGAGGAACACCGGGGAGCTGTTTTTT.

This clone was seen only once. The V call is TRBV28, the J call TRBJ1-4; D may be TRBD1 (5 bases). The CDR3 has 15 residues. Looked up from germline, CDR1 is MDHEN and CDR2 is SYDVKM. Between the trimmed V and J ends, which lost 2 bases and 7 bases, there was a span of 14 bases. The DNA for the CDR3 is TGTGCCAGCAGTTTAAGGCCATCGGGGACTGAAAAACTGTTTTTT. It yields the protein CASSLRPSGTEKLFF.

The chain joins TRBV2 to TRBJ2-2; D possibly corresponds to TRBD2 (6 bases). Between the trimmed V and J ends, which lost 6 bases and 7 bases, there was a span of 15 bases. Germline CDR1 SNHLY, CDR2 FYNNEI. The CDR3 runs 14 residues. CDR3 sequence: CASRPTSLGGELFF. CDR3 bases: TGTGCCAGCAGGCCAACTAGCCTGGGCGGGGAGCTGTTTTTT. The variable domain in full, completed from reference TRBV2 and TRBJ2-2, reads EPEVTQTPSHQVTQMGQEVILRCVPISNHLYFYWYRQILGQKVEFLVSFYNNEISEKSEIFDDQFSVERPDGSNFTLKIRSTKLEDSAMYFCASRPTSLGGELFFGEGSRLTVL.

This chain uses TRBV10-2 with TRBJ1-5; D unresolved. CDR1 and CDR2 (germline): WSHSY, SAAADI. The V and J ends lost 2 bases and 8 bases respectively, with 13 bases between them. The CDR3 covers 14 residues. The CDR3: CASSEPGSGEPQHF. DNA for the CDR3: TGCGCCAGCAGTGAGCCGGGCTCCGGCGAGCCCCAGCATTTT.

This chain links TRBV6-6 with TRBJ1-5; 12 bases match TRBD1. Trimming cost V 5 bases and J 6 bases; bases outside gene matches: 8. The CDR3 length is 16 residues. Germline CDR1 is MNHNY and CDR2 is SVGAGI (reference sequence). For the CDR3, the DNA is TGTGCCAGCAGTCCGGGGACAGGGGGCATGGGTCAGCCCCAGCATTTT. Translated, it gives CASSPGTGGMGQPQHF.

As concerns this clone: Other DNA sequences in the sample encode the same CDR3. The chain has TRBV30 and TRBJ2-5; D remains ambiguous. Trimming pared 3 bases from V and 4 bases from J, leaving 3 bases between. The germline V gene encodes CDR1 GTSNPN and CDR2 SVGIG (reference sequence). The CDR3 contains 10 residues. For the CDR3, the DNA is TGTGCCTGGAGCCTAGAGACCCAGTACTTC. Protein: CAWSLETQYF.

In DNA form, the CDR3 reads TGTGCCAGCAGTCTCGGGGGGGCTAATGAAAAACTGTTTTTT. The encoded protein is CASSLGGANEKLFF. The chain has TRBV6-5 and TRBJ1-4; TRBD1 is a possible D gene (5 bases). Germline CDR1 reads MNHEY; CDR2 reads SVGAGI. V was cut by 5 bases and J by 3 bases, with 10 bases left in between. The length of the CDR3 is 14 residues.

This chain links TRBV19 with TRBJ2-4; either TRBD1 or TRBD2 may supply D (5 bases each). This CDR3 has 15 amino acids. Trimming cost V 8 bases and J 0 bases, with 14 bases left between them. Per the germline V gene, CDR1 is LNHDA and CDR2 is SQIVND (reference sequence). The CDR3 DNA reads as TGTGCCAGTGGAGACAGTGGACTAGCCAAAAACATTCAGTACTTC. It is translated as CASGDSGLAKNIQYF.

There are a few counts of this clone. V usage is TRBV6-1 and J usage is TRBJ1-3, with TRBD1 matching 9 bases. Looked up from germline, CDR1 is MNHNS and CDR2 is SASEGT. The length of the CDR3 is 15 residues. With 5 bases clipped from V and 0 bases from J, the junction kept 2 bases outside the gene matches. DNA for the CDR3: TGTGCCAGCAGTAGGGACAGGGACTCTGGAAACACCATATATTTT. Amino acid sequence: CASSRDRDSGNTIYF.

This chain uses TRBV19 with TRBJ1-6, with TRBD1 matching over 7 bases. The germline V gene encodes CDR1 LNHDA and CDR2 SQIVND (reference sequence). The V segment lost 4 bases and the J segment 5 bases; nucleotides outside the gene matches: 5. The CDR3 contains 15 residues. CDR3 nucleotide sequence: TGTGCCAGTAGTACCGGACAGGTGGATAATTCACCCCTCCACTTT. It encodes CASSTGQVDNSPLHF.

The chain has TRBV18 and TRBJ1-4; a possible D gene is TRBD1 (6 bases). Trimming removed 6 bases from V and 0 bases from J, with 11 bases in between. This CDR3 region has 15 residues. Germline loops: CDR1 KGHSH, CDR2 LQKENI. DNA for the CDR3: TGTGCCAGCTCGGCCTCAGGGGCAACTAATGAAAAACTGTTTTTT. It specifies CASSASGATNEKLFF.

The chain recombines TRBV6-1 with TRBJ1-2, with 8 bases fitting TRBD1. Trimming at V came to 2 bases and at J to 4 bases, leaving 6 bases not matched to a gene. Germline V lookup: CDR1 MNHNS, CDR2 SASEGT. CDR3 length: 15 residues. For the CDR3, the DNA is TGTGCCAGCAGTGAACAGGGGGCCCACGGCTATGGCTACACCTTC. Translated, it gives CASSEQGAHGYGYTF.

V is TRBV1 and J is TRBJ2-5; the table's D call of TRBD2 was not tested on the DNA. TRBV1 is a documented pseudogene. The CDR3 extends over 20 amino acids. The CDR3 is CTSRICLGTSGGAVQETQYF. The CDR3 nucleotides are TGCACCAGCAGGATATGTCTCGGGACTAGCGGGGGGGCGGTCCAAGAGACCCAGTACTTC.

The V and J genes are TRBV29-1 and TRBJ1-1; D unresolved. The CDR3 loop spans 12 amino acids. Trimming took off 4 bases at V and 1 base at J, with 7 bases between the two ends. Germline V gives CDR1 SQVTM, CDR2 ANQGSEA. CDR3 protein: CSVVEGNTEAFF. The CDR3 DNA follows: TGCAGCGTTGTTGAGGGGAACACTGAAGCTTTCTTT.

This chain joins TRBV27 and TRBJ1-1; D is undetermined. CDR3 size: 12 residues. Between the trimmed V and J ends, which lost 8 bases and 3 bases, there was a span of 10 bases. Germline V lookup: CDR1 MNHEY, CDR2 SMNVEV (reference sequence). The CDR3 DNA reads as TGTGCCAGCCAGTCGGTTGACACTGAAGCTTTCTTT. It codes for CASQSVDTEAFF.

This rearrangement joins TRBV6-5 to TRBJ2-7, with a tentative D call TRBD2 (6 bases). The germline V gene has CDR1 MNHEY and CDR2 SVGAGI. This CDR3 has 11 residues. V dropped 0 bases and J dropped 9 bases, with 6 bases sitting between them. CDR3 sequence reads: CASSYSGGQYF. CDR3 coding DNA: TGTGCCAGCAGTTACTCGGGGGGGCAGTACTTC.